These 10 T cell receptor beta chains were sequenced from one sample in a study of radiotherapy plus CTLA-4 blockade in lung cancer. The table came from immunoSEQ multiplex PCR; TCRdb's copy has only in-frame clones and leaves some out. The table records tens of thousands of clones, over 75% of them present only once. The material sequenced was peripheral blood, taken from a patient treated with radiotherapy plus ipilimumab. These receptors all stem from a human donor with non-small cell lung cancer who had stable disease on radiotherapy plus ipilimumab.

CDR3 amino acids: CASSPMGGGSPLHF. DNA of the CDR3: TGTGCCAGCAGCCCAATGGGGGGCGGTTCACCCCTCCACTTT. The chain recombines TRBV11-2 with TRBJ1-6; D might be TRBD1 (6 bases). This CDR3 has 14 amino acids. Germline-derived CDR1 and CDR2 are SGHAT and FQNNGV. Trimming shortened V by 5 bases and J by 9 bases, and 14 bases separated the two germline ends.

This chain joins TRBV11-2 and TRBJ1-2, with 7 bases fitting TRBD1. From germline, CDR1 is SGHAT and CDR2 FQNNGV. J was trimmed by 8 bases and V by 5 bases; bases with no gene match: 8. CDR3 length: 13 amino acids. CDR3 region: CASSPGGGAGYTF. The DNA for the CDR3 is TGTGCCAGCAGCCCAGGGGGAGGGGCAGGCTACACCTTC.

This chain joins TRBV19 and TRBJ2-2; D is unclear. The CDR3 loop spans 13 amino acids. V was pared by 3 bases and J by 4 bases, with 6 bases between. In germline, CDR1 is LNHDA, CDR2 SQIVND (reference sequence). The CDR3 region has the DNA TGTGCCAGTAGTATGTCGGGCACCGGGGAGCTGTTTTTT. It yields the protein CASSMSGTGELFF.

This clone showed up just a few times. The chain recombines TRBV4-1 with TRBJ1-3; tentatively, D is TRBD1 (5 bases). In germline, CDR1 is MGHRA, CDR2 YSYEKL. V lost 2 bases and J lost 9, with 17 bases in between. The CDR3 runs 15 residues. In nucleotides, the CDR3 is TGCGCCAGCAGCCAATTGGACACTCGCTTCGGCACCATATATTTT. It specifies CASSQLDTRFGTIYF.

This clone has only one observation. The rearrangement uses TRBV29-1 and TRBJ2-1, with TRBD1 matching over 8 bases. The V gene's germline CDR1 is SQVTM and CDR2 ANQGSEA. Unmatched junction bases numbered 4, after V lost 3 bases and J lost 9 bases. The CDR3 runs to 12 residues. The CDR3 region is CSVDRGLSEQFF. The CDR3 DNA reads TGCAGCGTTGACAGGGGGCTGAGTGAGCAGTTCTTC.

The chain couples TRBV10-3 to TRBJ1-4; D perhaps matches TRBD1 (6 bases). Germline CDR1 ENHRY, CDR2 SYGVKD. The CDR3 is 14 residues long. V lost 4 bases and J 8 bases, leaving 14 bases between the germline ends. This CDR3 is CAISGHREGEKLFF. Here the CDR3 DNA reads TGTGCCATCAGTGGACACAGGGAGGGCGAAAAACTGTTTTTT.

This clone was observed a handful of times. V usage is TRBV5-6 and J usage is TRBJ2-7; possibly TRBD2 for D (5 bases). With 1 base removed from V and 0 bases from J, the gap between germline ends came to 17 bases. The V gene's germline CDR1 is SGHDT and CDR2 YYEEEE. The CDR3 consists of 17 residues. The CDR3, as DNA: TGTGCCAGCAGCTTGCTGGGAAATTGGGGAGACTCCTACGAGCAGTACGTC. This translates into CASSLLGNWGDSYEQYV.

This clone was recorded once. J is TRBJ2-5 and V is TRBV2; TRBD1 matches at 8 bases. The germline V gene encodes CDR1 SNHLY and CDR2 FYNNEI. CDR3 length: 14 amino acids. J was trimmed by 1 base and V by 5 bases; bases with no gene match: 3. The CDR3 sequence: CASSLDRVQETQYF. DNA of the CDR3: TGTGCCAGCAGTCTGGACAGGGTCCAAGAGACCCAGTACTTC.

CDR3 sequence (DNA): TGCGCCAGCAGCCTGGGACAGGGGCGCGAAAAACTGTTTTTT. This gives the protein CASSLGQGREKLFF. The chain links TRBV5-1 to TRBJ1-4, with 10 bases matching TRBD1. The J segment lost 8 bases and the V segment lost 4 bases, leaving 5 bases of the junction unmatched. Germline values: CDR1 SGHRS, CDR2 YFSETQ. This CDR3 has 14 amino acids.

The V and J genes are TRBV6-6 and TRBJ1-2; D might be TRBD1 (5 bases). CDR3 length: 15 residues. CDR1 and CDR2 from the germline V gene are MNHNY and SVGAGI (reference sequence). V was cut by 2 bases and J by 2 bases, with 12 bases left in between. CDR3 amino acids: CASSYPSGRNYGYTF. CDR3 coding DNA: TGTGCCAGCAGTTACCCCTCGGGACGGAACTATGGCTACACCTTC.